This TCR delta chain was identified during a study of gamma-delta T cells after stem cell transplantation. TCRdb reran clone calling via CATT on the RT-PCR reads. The sample consists of some 1,000 delta-chain clones, 13% of them appearing once. This CDR3 has 20 residues. The J segment lost 0 bases and the V segment lost 0 bases, leaving 10 bases of the junction unmatched. The germline gives CDR1 GEAIGNYY, CDR2 EKD. Concerning this clone itself: It is likely a read error: a sequence one base away is far more abundant. The same CDR3 arises from other DNA sequences in this sample as well.

This TCR derives from a human donor. It is not recorded whose cells these are; they may come from a transplant donor. Input material: gamma-delta T cells. The rearrangement joins TRDV2 to TRDJ3; 7 bases fit TRDD3. The CDR3 loop is CACDTGPWGLSSWDTRQMFF. The CDR3 coding sequence is TGTGCCTGTGACACCGGTCCCTGGGGGCTGAGCTCCTGGGACACCCGACAGATGTTTTTC.